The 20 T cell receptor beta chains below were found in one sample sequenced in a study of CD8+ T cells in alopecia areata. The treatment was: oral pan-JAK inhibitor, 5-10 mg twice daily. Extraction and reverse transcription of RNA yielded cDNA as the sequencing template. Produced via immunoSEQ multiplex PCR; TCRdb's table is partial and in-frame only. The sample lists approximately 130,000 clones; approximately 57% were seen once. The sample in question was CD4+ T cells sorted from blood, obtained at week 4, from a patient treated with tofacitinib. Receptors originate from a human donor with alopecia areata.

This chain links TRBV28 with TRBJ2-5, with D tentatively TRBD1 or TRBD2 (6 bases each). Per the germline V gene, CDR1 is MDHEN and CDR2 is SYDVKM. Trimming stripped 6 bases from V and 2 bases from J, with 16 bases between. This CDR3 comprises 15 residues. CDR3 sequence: CASSPGGGNQETQYF. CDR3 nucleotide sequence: TGTGCCAGCAGCCCCGGGGGCGGGAATCAAGAGACCCAGTACTTC. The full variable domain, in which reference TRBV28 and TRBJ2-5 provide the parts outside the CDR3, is DVKVTQSSRYLVKRTGEKVFLECVQDMDHENMFWYRQDPGLGLRLIYFSYDVKMKEKGDIPEGYSVSREKKERFSLILESASTNQTSMYLCASSPGGGNQETQYFGPGTRLLVL.

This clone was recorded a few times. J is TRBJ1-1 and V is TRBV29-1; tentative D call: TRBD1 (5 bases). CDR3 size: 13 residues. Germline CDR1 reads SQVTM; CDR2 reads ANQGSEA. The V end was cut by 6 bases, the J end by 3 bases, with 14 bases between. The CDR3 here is CSVPTESHTEAFF. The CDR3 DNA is TGCAGCGTCCCGACAGAAAGCCACACTGAAGCTTTCTTT.

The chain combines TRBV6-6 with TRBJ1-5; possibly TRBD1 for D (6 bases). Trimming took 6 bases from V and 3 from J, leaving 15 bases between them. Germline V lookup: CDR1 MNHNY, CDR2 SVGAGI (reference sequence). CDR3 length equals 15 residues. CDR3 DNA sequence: TGTGCCAGCAGGTTCAGTGGGGGCTCCAATCAGCCCCAGCATTTT. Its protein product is CASRFSGGSNQPQHF.

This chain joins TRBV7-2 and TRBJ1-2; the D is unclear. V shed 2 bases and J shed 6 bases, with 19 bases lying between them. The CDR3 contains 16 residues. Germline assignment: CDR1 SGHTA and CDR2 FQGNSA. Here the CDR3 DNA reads TGTGCCAGCAGCTTACGCCCCGAGGGAAAGGGTGATGGCTACACCTTC. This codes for CASSLRPEGKGDGYTF. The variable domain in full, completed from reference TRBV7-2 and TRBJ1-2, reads GAGVSQSPSNKVTEKGKDVELRCDPISGHTALYWYRQSLGQGLEFLIYFQGNSAPDKSGLPSDRFSAERTGGSVSTLTIQRTQQEDSAVYLCASSLRPEGKGDGYTFGSGTRLTVV.

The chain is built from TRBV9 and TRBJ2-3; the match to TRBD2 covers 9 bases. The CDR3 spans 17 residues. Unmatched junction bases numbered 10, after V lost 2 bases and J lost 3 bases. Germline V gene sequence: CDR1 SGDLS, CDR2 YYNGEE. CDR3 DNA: TGTGCCAGCAGCGTGGGGTGGACTAGCGAGGCGACAGATACGCAGTATTTT. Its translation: CASSVGWTSEATDTQYF.

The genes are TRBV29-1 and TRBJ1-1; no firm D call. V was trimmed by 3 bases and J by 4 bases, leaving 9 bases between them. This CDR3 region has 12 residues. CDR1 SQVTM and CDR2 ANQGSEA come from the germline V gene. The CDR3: CSVEAFGTEAFF. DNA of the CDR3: TGCAGCGTTGAGGCCTTTGGCACTGAAGCTTTCTTT.

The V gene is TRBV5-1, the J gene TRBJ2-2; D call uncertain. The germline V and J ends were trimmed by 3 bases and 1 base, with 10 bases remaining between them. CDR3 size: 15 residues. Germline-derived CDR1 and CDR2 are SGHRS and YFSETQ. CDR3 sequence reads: CASSSSLGNTGELFF. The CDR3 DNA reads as TGCGCCAGCAGCTCCTCCCTCGGGAACACCGGGGAGCTGTTTTTT.

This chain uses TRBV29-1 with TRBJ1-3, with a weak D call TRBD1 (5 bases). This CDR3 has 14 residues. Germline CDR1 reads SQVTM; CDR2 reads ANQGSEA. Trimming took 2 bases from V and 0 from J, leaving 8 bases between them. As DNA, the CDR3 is TGCAGCGTTGAAAAGGACATCTCTGGAAACACCATATATTTT. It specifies CSVEKDISGNTIYF.

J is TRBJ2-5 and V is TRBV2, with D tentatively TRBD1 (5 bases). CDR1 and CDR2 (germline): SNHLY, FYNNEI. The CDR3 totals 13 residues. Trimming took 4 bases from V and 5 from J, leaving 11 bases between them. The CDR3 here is CASSAGRVETQYF. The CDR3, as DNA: TGTGCCAGCAGTGCAGGCAGGGTGGAGACCCAGTACTTC.

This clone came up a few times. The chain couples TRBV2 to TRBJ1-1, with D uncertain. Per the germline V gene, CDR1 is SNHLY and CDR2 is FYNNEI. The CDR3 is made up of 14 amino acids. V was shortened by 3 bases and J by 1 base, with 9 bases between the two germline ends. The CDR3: CASSDIAGNTEAFF. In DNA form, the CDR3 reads TGTGCCAGCAGTGATATTGCGGGGAACACTGAAGCTTTCTTT. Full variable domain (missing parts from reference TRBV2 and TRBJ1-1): EPEVTQTPSHQVTQMGQEVILRCVPISNHLYFYWYRQILGQKVEFLVSFYNNEISEKSEIFDDQFSVERPDGSNFTLKIRSTKLEDSAMYFCASSDIAGNTEAFFGQGTRLTVV.

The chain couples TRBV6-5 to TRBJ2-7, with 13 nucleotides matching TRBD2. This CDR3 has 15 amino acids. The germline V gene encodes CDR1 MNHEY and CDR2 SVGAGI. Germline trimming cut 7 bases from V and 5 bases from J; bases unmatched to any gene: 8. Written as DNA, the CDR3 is TGTGCCAGCAAGCACCGGACTAGCGGGAGCCACGAGCAGTACTTC. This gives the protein CASKHRTSGSHEQYF.

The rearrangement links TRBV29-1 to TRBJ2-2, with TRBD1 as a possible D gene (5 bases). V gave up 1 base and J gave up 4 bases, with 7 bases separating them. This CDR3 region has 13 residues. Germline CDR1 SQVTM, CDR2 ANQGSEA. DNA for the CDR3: TGCAGCGTTGAAGGCAGGGTCACCGGGGAGCTGTTTTTT. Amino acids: CSVEGRVTGELFF.

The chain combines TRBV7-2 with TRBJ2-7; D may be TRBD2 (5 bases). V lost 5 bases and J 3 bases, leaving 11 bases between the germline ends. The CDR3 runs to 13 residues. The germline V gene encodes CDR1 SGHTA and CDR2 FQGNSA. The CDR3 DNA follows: TGTGCCAGCAGCCACCGGACTGTCTACGAGCAGTACTTC. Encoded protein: CASSHRTVYEQYF.

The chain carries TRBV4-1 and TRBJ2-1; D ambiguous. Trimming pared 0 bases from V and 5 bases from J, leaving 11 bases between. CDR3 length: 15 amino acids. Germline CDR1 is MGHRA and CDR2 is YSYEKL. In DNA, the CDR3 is TGCGCCAGCAGCCAAGAACACGGCTCTCACAATGAGCAGTTCTTC. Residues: CASSQEHGSHNEQFF.

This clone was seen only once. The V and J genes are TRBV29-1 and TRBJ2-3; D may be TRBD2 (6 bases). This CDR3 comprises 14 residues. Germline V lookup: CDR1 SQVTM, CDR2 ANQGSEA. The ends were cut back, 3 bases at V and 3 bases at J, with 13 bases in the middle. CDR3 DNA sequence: TGCAGCGTTGAGCCCGGGAGACGGACAGATACGCAGTATTTT. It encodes CSVEPGRRTDTQYF.

CDR3 in amino acids: CASSHPGNTEAFF. The DNA for the CDR3 is TGTGCCAGCAGCCACCCGGGAAACACTGAAGCTTTCTTT. The rearrangement uses TRBV7-8 and TRBJ1-1, with no clear D. V lost 5 bases and J lost 2, with 9 bases in between. Germline assignment: CDR1 SGHVS and CDR2 FQNEAQ. The CDR3 runs 13 residues.

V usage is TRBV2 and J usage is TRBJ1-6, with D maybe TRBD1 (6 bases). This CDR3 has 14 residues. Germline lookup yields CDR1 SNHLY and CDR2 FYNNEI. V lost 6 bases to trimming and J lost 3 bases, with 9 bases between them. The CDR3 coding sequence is TGTGCCAGCAGCGCGACAGGCTATAATTCACCCCTCCACTTT. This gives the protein CASSATGYNSPLHF.

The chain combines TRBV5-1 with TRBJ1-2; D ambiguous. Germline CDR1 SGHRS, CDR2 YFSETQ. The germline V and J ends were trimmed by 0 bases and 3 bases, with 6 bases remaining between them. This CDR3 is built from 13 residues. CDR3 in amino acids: CASSLVVDYGYTF. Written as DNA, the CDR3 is TGCGCCAGCAGCTTGGTGGTGGACTATGGCTACACCTTC.

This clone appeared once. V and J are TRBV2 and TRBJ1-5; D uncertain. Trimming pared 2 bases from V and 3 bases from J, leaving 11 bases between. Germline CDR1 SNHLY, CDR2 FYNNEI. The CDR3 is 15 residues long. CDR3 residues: CASSEFRGTNQPQHF. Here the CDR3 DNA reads TGTGCCAGCAGTGAATTTCGGGGAACCAATCAGCCCCAGCATTTT.

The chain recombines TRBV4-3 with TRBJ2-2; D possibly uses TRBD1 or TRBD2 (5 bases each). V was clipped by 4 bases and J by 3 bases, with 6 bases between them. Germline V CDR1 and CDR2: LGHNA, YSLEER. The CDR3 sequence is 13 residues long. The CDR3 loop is CASSRDHTGELFF. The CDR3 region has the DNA TGCGCCAGCAGCCGGGACCACACCGGGGAGCTGTTTTTT.